These 5 T cell receptor beta chains were sequenced from one sample in a study of shared clonotypes between healthy human individuals. The repertoire was sequenced with immunoSEQ multiplex PCR; TCRdb's copy has only in-frame clones and lacks some. Of millions of clones in the sample, approximately 94% were seen once. The sequencing input was naive CD4+ T cells sorted from blood. Subset indicated: CD45RA+ positively selected. These receptors were obtained from a man aged 18 to 29 in good health.

The V and J genes are TRBV7-2 and TRBJ1-6, with 7 positions matching TRBD1. The germline V gene encodes CDR1 SGHTA and CDR2 FQGNSA. V trimming: 2 bases; J trimming: 6 bases; junction bases outside the gene matches: 10. CDR3 length equals 17 residues. The CDR3 nucleotides read TGTGCCAGCAGCTTACATTTAGGGGGCTTTGGTAATTCACCCCTCCACTTT. Its translation is CASSLHLGGFGNSPLHF.

This chain connects TRBV30 to TRBJ2-5, with D possibly TRBD1 on 5 matching bases. Per germline, CDR1 GTSNPN and CDR2 SVGIG (reference sequence). The CDR3 extends over 13 amino acids. Trimming left V 1 base short and J 4 bases short, with 10 bases between. CDR3 coding DNA: TGTGCCTGGAGTGGTAATAGGGGAGAGACCCAGTACTTC. Translated: CAWSGNRGETQYF. The variable domain in full, completed from reference TRBV30 and TRBJ2-5, reads SQTIHQWPATLVQPVGSPLSLECTVEGTSNPNLYWYRQAAGRGLQLLFYSVGIGQISSEVPQNLSASRPQDRQFILSSKKLLLSDSGFYLCAWSGNRGETQYFGPGTRLLVL.

In its sample, this clone was seen once. The chain recombines TRBV9 with TRBJ2-5, with 10 bases identical to TRBD2. The CDR3 sequence is 15 residues long. With V trimmed by 1 base and J by 5 bases, 5 bases remained unmatched. Germline CDR1 and CDR2: SGDLS and YYNGEE. The CDR3 sequence: CASSVSNSGRETQYF. The DNA for the CDR3 is TGTGCCAGCAGCGTATCTAATAGCGGGAGGGAGACCCAGTACTTC. Full variable domain (remainder filled in from reference TRBV9 and TRBJ2-5): DSGVTQTPKHLITATGQRVTLRCSPRSGDLSVYWYQQSLDQGLQFLIQYYNGEERAKGNILERFSAQQFPDLHSELNLSSLELGDSALYFCASSVSNSGRETQYFGPGTRLLVL.

The rearrangement links TRBV11-3 to TRBJ2-2; D gene ambiguous. Looked up from germline, CDR1 is SGHNT and CDR2 is YENEEA. CDR3 size: 14 residues. Trimming removed 1 base from V and 5 bases from J, with 8 bases in between. Here the CDR3 DNA reads TGTGCCAGCAGCTTAGGGGCTAGTACCGGGGAGCTGTTTTTT. Protein: CASSLGASTGELFF.

The chain couples TRBV19 to TRBJ2-3, with 7 bases fitting TRBD2. CDR3 length: 15 amino acids. V was pared by 2 bases and J by 6 bases, with 8 bases of the junction left unmatched. Germline V CDR1 and CDR2: LNHDA, SQIVND (reference sequence). The CDR3 nucleotides read TGTGCCAGTAGTATATGGGGCGGGAGATTGGATACGCAGTATTTT. It translates to CASSIWGGRLDTQYF.